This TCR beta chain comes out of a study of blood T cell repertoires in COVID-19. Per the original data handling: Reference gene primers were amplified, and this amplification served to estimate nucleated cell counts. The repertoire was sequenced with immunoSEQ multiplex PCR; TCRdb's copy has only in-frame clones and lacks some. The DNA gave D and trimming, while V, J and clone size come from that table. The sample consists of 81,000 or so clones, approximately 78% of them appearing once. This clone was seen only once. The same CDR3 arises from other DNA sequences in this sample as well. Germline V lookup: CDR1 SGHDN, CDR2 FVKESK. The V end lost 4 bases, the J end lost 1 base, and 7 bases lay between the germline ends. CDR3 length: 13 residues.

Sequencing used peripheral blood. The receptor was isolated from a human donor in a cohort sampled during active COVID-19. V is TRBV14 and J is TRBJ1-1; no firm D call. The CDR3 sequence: CASSRTANTEAFF. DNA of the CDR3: TGTGCCAGCAGCCGAACAGCGAACACTGAAGCTTTCTTT.